In this sample, the clone carrying this T cell receptor beta chain turned up a few times. The CDR3 consists of 14 residues. Trimming pared 4 bases from V and 4 bases from J, leaving 14 bases between. CDR1 and CDR2 (germline): SGHRS, YFSETQ. The sample is drawn from a study of human T cells and chemical hapten exposure. TCRdb re-called the RACE reads with MiXCR, one entry per CDR3 protein. The profile shows about 54,000 distinct CDR3 sequences, more than 9% of them singletons. As to time point: patch test 2, 6 weeks after DPC sensitization. Treatment specified: therapeutic diphenylcyclopropenone sensitization with weekly scalp DPC.

The receptor comes from a woman in her forties or fifties with alopecia areata. Some clones in this sample may be carry-over from other donors' samples. The chain joins TRBV5-1 to TRBJ1-1, with D tentatively TRBD1 (5 bases). The sequenced sample was whole blood, obtained in connection with sensitization to the hapten diphenylcyclopropenone (DPC). The CDR3 reads CASSTGTESTEAFF. The CDR3, as DNA: TGCGCCAGCAGCACGGGGACCGAGTCCACTGAAGCTTTCTTT.